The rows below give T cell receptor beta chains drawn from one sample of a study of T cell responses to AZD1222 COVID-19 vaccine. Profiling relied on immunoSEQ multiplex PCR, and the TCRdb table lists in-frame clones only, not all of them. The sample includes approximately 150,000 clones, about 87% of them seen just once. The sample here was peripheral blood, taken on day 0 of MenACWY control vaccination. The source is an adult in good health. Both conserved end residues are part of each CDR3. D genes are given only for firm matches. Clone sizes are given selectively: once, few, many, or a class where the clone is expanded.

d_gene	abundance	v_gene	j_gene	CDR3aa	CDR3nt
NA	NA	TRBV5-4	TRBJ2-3	CASSLLLQGADTQYF	TGTGCCAGCAGCTTGTTATTACAGGGAGCAGATACGCAGTATTTT
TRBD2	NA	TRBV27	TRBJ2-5	CASRGLAGGLLQYF	TGTGCCAGCAGGGGACTAGCGGGGGGGCTGCTCCAGTACTTC
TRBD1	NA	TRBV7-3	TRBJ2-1	CASSRDRGSYNEQFF	TGTGCCAGCAGTCGAGACAGGGGTTCCTACAATGAGCAGTTCTTC
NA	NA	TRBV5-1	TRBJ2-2	CASSLGPAGEAGELFF	TGCGCCAGCAGCTTGGGGCCGGCAGGGGAGGCCGGGGAGCTGTTTTTT
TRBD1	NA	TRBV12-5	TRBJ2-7	CASGSLTGGPYEQYF	TGTGCTAGTGGTTCGTTGACAGGGGGACCCTACGAGCAGTACTTC
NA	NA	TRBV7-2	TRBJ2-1	CASTADRSSYNEQFF	TGTGCCAGCACAGCGGACCGGAGCTCCTACAATGAGCAGTTCTTC
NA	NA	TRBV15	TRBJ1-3	CATSPLTGLDSGNTIYF	TGTGCCACCAGCCCACTAACGGGCCTGGACTCTGGAAACACCATATATTTT
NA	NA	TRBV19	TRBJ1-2	CASSILAGGYGYTF	TGTGCCAGTAGTATCCTAGCAGGCGGCTATGGCTACACCTTC
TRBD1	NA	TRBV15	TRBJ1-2	CATSWDSANYGYTF	TGTGCCACCAGCTGGGACAGTGCTAACTATGGCTACACCTTC
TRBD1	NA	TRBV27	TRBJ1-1	CASSDRGDAEAFF	TGTGCCAGCAGTGACAGGGGTGACGCTGAAGCTTTCTTT
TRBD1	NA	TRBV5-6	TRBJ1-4	CASSFQGAPNEKLFF	TGTGCCAGCAGCTTCCAGGGGGCCCCTAATGAAAAACTGTTTTTT
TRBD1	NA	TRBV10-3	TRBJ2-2	CAIRGTAENTGELFF	TGTGCCATCAGAGGGACAGCAGAGAACACCGGGGAGCTGTTTTTT
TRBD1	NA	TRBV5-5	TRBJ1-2	CASSSQGADYGYTF	TGTGCCAGCAGCTCGCAGGGGGCCGACTATGGCTACACCTTC
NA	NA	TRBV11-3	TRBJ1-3	CASSLEVSGNTIYF	TGTGCCAGCAGCTTAGAGGTCTCTGGAAACACCATATATTTT
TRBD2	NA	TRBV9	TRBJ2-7	CASSDRTSGRDEQYF	TGTGCCAGCAGCGACAGGACTAGCGGGAGAGACGAGCAGTACTTC
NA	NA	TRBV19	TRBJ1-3	CASSIRPGPSGNTIYF	TGTGCCAGTAGTATACGTCCCGGACCCTCTGGAAACACCATATATTTT
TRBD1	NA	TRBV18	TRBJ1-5	CASSRDRGPQPQHF	TGTGCCAGCAGCAGGGACAGGGGCCCTCAGCCCCAGCATTTT
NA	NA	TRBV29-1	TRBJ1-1	CSVEGRVNTEAFF	TGCAGCGTTGAGGGCAGGGTGAACACTGAAGCTTTCTTT
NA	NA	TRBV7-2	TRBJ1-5	CASSQQGPNQPQHF	TGTGCCAGCAGTCAACAGGGACCCAATCAGCCCCAGCATTTT
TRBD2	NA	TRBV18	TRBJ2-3	CASSPLAGLTDTQYF	TGTGCCAGCTCACCACTAGCGGGGTTGACAGATACGCAGTATTTT
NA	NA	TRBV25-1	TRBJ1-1	CASSKPGEVWTEAFF	TGTGCCAGCAGCAAGCCAGGTGAGGTCTGGACTGAAGCTTTCTTT
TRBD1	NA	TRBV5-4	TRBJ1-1	CASSPEQGARTEAFF	TGTGCCAGCAGCCCAGAACAGGGGGCGAGGACTGAAGCTTTCTTT
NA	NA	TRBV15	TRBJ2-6	CATSRVGAGANVLTF	TGTGCCACCAGCAGAGTTGGGGCTGGGGCCAACGTCCTGACTTTC
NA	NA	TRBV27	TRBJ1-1	CASTGLVRTEAFF	TGTGCCAGTACGGGCCTGGTTCGGACTGAAGCTTTCTTT
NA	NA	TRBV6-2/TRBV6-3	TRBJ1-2	CASSYFSRANYGYTF	TGTGCCAGCAGTTATTTTTCCCGGGCAAACTATGGCTACACCTTC
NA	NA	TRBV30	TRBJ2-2	CAWSVQGSNTGELFF	TGTGCCTGGAGTGTACAGGGAAGTAACACCGGGGAGCTGTTTTTT
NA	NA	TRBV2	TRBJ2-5	CASMTFLYEGDWRETQYF	TGTGCCAGCATGACCTTTCTTTATGAGGGAGACTGGAGAGAGACCCAGTACTTC
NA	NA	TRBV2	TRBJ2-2	CASSGSRTGELFF	TGTGCCAGCAGTGGCTCCCGCACCGGGGAGCTGTTTTTT
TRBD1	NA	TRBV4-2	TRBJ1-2	CASSSSTGANYGYTF	TGTGCCAGCAGCTCATCGACAGGGGCTAACTATGGCTACACCTTC
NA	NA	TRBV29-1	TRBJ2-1	CSVEDSNYNEQFF	TGCAGCGTTGAAGACAGCAACTACAATGAGCAGTTCTTC
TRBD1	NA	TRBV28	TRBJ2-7	CASSSGQGISYEQYF	TGTGCCAGCAGTTCGGGACAGGGAATCTCCTACGAGCAGTACTTC
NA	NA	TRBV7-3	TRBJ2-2	CASSSVSNTGELFF	TGTGCCAGCAGCTCAGTTTCTAACACCGGGGAGCTGTTTTTT
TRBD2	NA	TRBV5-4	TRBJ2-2	CASSWGGLAGEIGELFF	TGTGCCAGCAGTTGGGGAGGGCTAGCGGGAGAGATCGGGGAGCTGTTTTTT
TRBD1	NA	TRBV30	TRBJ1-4	CAWRDDREGEKLFF	TGTGCCTGGAGGGACGACAGGGAGGGCGAAAAACTGTTTTTT
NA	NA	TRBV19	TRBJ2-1	CASSISAAKGEQFF	TGTGCCAGTAGTATCTCGGCAGCGAAAGGTGAGCAGTTCTTC
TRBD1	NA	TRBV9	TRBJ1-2	CASSVGTGDGYTF	TGTGCCAGCAGCGTAGGGACAGGGGATGGCTACACCTTC
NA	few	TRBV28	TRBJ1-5	CASSPGTEPKPQHF	TGTGCCAGCAGTCCCGGGACGGAACCCAAGCCCCAGCATTTT
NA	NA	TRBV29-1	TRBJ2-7	CSVIRDNYEQYF	TGCAGCGTTATCCGGGACAACTACGAGCAGTACTTC
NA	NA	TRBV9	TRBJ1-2	CASSAPGRGHGYTF	TGTGCCAGCAGCGCACCGGGACGAGGGCATGGCTACACCTTC
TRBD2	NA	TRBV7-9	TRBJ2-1	CASRPRAGENEQFF	TGTGCCAGCAGGCCTCGAGCGGGGGAGAATGAGCAGTTCTTC
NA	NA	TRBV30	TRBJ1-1	CAWTNLNTEAFF	TGTGCCTGGACCAACCTGAACACTGAAGCTTTCTTT
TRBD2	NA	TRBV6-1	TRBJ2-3	CASSESGGGAHTQYF	TGTGCCAGCAGTGAATCCGGCGGGGGGGCGCATACGCAGTATTTT
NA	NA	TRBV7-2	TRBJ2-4	CASSPSSSTAKNIQYF	TGTGCCAGCAGCCCGTCCTCTAGCACAGCCAAAAACATTCAGTACTTC
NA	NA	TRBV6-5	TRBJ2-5	CASRLGHPWETQYF	TGTGCCAGCAGGCTGGGACACCCATGGGAGACCCAGTACTTC
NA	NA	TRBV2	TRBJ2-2	CASSRNTGELFF	TGTGCCAGCAGTCGTAACACCGGGGAGCTGTTTTTT
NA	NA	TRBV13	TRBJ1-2	CASSLEGNPYGYTF	TGTGCCAGCAGCTTAGAGGGGAACCCCTATGGCTACACCTTC
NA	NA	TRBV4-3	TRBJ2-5	CASSQGTGFETQYF	TGCGCCAGCAGCCAAGGAACAGGGTTCGAGACCCAGTACTTC
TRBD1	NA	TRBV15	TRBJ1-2	CATSRDLLVGSGGYGYTF	TGTGCCACCAGCAGAGATTTATTGGTCGGGTCAGGGGGCTATGGCTACACCTTC
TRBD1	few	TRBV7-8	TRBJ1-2	CASSSRQGVRYGYTF	TGTGCCAGCAGCTCGAGACAGGGGGTTCGCTATGGCTACACCTTC
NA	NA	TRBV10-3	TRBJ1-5	CAIRGGGNQPQHF	TGTGCCATCAGAGGGGGAGGCAATCAGCCCCAGCATTTT
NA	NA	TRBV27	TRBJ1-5	CASDPQRGNQPQHF	TGTGCCAGCGACCCCCAGAGGGGCAATCAGCCCCAGCATTTT
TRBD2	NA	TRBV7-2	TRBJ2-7	CASSLIAGGTYEQYF	TGTGCCAGCAGCCTAATAGCGGGGGGGACCTACGAGCAGTACTTC
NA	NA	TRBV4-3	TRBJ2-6	CASSPHGLSGANVLTF	TGCGCCAGCAGCCCCCACGGCCTCTCTGGGGCCAACGTCCTGACTTTC
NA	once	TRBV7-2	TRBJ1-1	CASSRGNTEAFF	TGTGCCAGCAGCCGAGGGAACACTGAAGCTTTCTTT